These 20 T cell receptor beta chains were all obtained from the same sample, sequenced in a study of chemoradiotherapy in HPV16-positive cancers. The assay was immunoSEQ multiplex PCR, and TCRdb's table has in-frame clones only and misses some. This sample has some 14,000 clones; just under 70% occur once, and the top ten carry roughly 19%. This sample was taken from a patient who underwent chemoradiotherapy. These receptors were taken from a human donor with HPV-associated anogenital cancer.

The table lists this clone with a count of one. The gene calls are TRBV19 and TRBJ2-5; a possible D gene is TRBD2 (7 bases). The germline V gene encodes CDR1 LNHDA and CDR2 SQIVND (reference sequence). V was cut by 4 bases and J by 5 bases, with 20 bases left in between. The CDR3 is 16 residues long. Written as DNA, the CDR3 is TGTGCCAGTAGTACTCCCAACCGGGGGGCGGGGGAGACCCAGTACTTC. Translated, it gives CASSTPNRGAGETQYF.

This clone has more than one count but fewer than ten. The rearrangement joins TRBV27 to TRBJ2-7, with TRBD2 as a possible D gene (5 bases). Germline V gene sequence: CDR1 MNHEY, CDR2 SMNVEV (reference sequence). The V end was cut by 4 bases, the J end by 0 bases, with 7 bases between. The CDR3 extends over 13 amino acids. CDR3 DNA sequence: TGTGCCAGCAGTTCCGGGGACTCCTACGAGCAGTACTTC. Its protein is CASSSGDSYEQYF.

V and J are TRBV5-1 and TRBJ2-7, with 7 bases aligning to TRBD1. The germline V gene has CDR1 SGHRS and CDR2 YFSETQ. The CDR3 has 17 residues. The V gene end was trimmed by 0 bases and the J gene end by 3 bases; junction bases not matched to a gene: 12. DNA of the CDR3: TGCGCCAGCAGCTTGGACCAACCGGGACAGCGACACTACGAGCAGTACTTC. This codes for CASSLDQPGQRHYEQYF.

The V and J genes are TRBV28 and TRBJ1-5; no reliable D call. V lost 9 bases and J 0 bases, leaving 12 bases between the germline ends. Germline assignment: CDR1 MDHEN and CDR2 SYDVKM. There are 14 residues in the CDR3. The CDR3 nucleotides are TGTGCCAGTAAAGGCATTGATAGCAATCAGCCCCAGCATTTT. Translating gives CASKGIDSNQPQHF.

The J gene is TRBJ2-5, the V gene TRBV5-7; D remains unclear. TRBV5-7 counts as an open reading frame of uncertain function. The CDR3 has 12 residues. V lost 4 bases to trimming and J lost 5 bases, with 9 bases between them. The CDR3, as DNA: TGTGCCAGCAGCCCCTCAGAGGAGACCCAGTACTTC. This gives the protein CASSPSEETQYF.

A few counts support this clone. This chain connects TRBV10-2 to TRBJ2-7, with D hard to call. The CDR3 is made up of 13 amino acids. The V gene lost 8 bases and the J gene lost 2 bases, with 13 bases spanning the gap. CDR1 and CDR2 from the germline V gene are WSHSY and SAAADI. The CDR3 nucleotides are TGCGCCAGCCATGGGCTCAACACCTACGAGCAGTACTTC. Translated, it gives CASHGLNTYEQYF.

The V call is TRBV29-1, the J call TRBJ1-2; D is uncertain. The CDR3 spans 13 residues. V lost 3 bases to trimming and J lost 5 bases, with 13 bases between them. CDR1 SQVTM and CDR2 ANQGSEA come from the germline V gene. CDR3 sequence: CSVEVVVGYGYTF. The CDR3 nucleotides are TGCAGCGTTGAGGTGGTCGTAGGGTATGGCTACACCTTC.

The CDR3 nucleotides read TGTGCCTGGAGCTTGGGCAGCAATCAGCCCCAGCATTTT. Translation gives CAWSLGSNQPQHF. The chain recombines TRBV30 with TRBJ1-5; D gene unclear. This CDR3 region has 13 residues. From germline, CDR1 is GTSNPN and CDR2 SVGIG (reference sequence). V was trimmed by 3 bases and J by 1 base, leaving 7 bases between them.

The chain couples TRBV11-2 to TRBJ2-1; 10 nucleotides agree with TRBD2. Germline V gene data show CDR1 as SGHAT and CDR2 as FQNNGV. The CDR3 length is 15 residues. Germline trimming cut 2 bases from V and 4 bases from J; bases unmatched to any gene: 2. Here the CDR3 reads CASSLTSGAYNEQFF. The CDR3 region has the DNA TGTGCCAGCAGCTTAACTAGCGGGGCGTACAATGAGCAGTTCTTC. Full variable domain (rest looked up from reference TRBV11-2 and TRBJ2-1): EAGVAQSPRYKIIEKRQSVAFWCNPISGHATLYWYQQILGQGPKLLIQFQNNGVVDDSQLPKDRFSAERLKGVDSTLKIQPAKLEDSAVYLCASSLTSGAYNEQFFGPGTRLTVL.

The chain recombines TRBV30 with TRBJ1-3; no clear D. Germline loops: CDR1 GTSNPN, CDR2 SVGIG (reference sequence). This CDR3 contains 12 residues. Trimming took off 3 bases at V and 10 bases at J, with 13 bases between the two ends. CDR3 bases: TGTGCCTGGAGCCCTGACCTGCGGACCATATATTTT. This translates into CAWSPDLRTIYF.

The J gene is TRBJ2-1, the V gene TRBV7-9; 10 nucleotides align to TRBD2. CDR3 length equals 14 residues. Trimming took 4 bases from V and 6 from J; bases not matched to a gene: 3. Per the germline V gene, CDR1 is SEHNR and CDR2 is FQNEAQ (reference sequence). The CDR3 sequence: CASSSLAGSNEQFF. The CDR3 coding sequence is TGTGCCAGCAGCTCACTAGCGGGGAGCAATGAGCAGTTCTTC.

The genes are TRBV7-2 and TRBJ2-7, with D uncertain. The CDR3 has 12 residues. CDR1 is SGHTA and CDR2 is FQGNSA in the germline V gene. The V end was cut by 6 bases, the J end by 9 bases, with 15 bases between. The CDR3 DNA reads as TGTGCCAGCAGTCGATTTATGAGCAGGCAGTACTTC. Its translation: CASSRFMSRQYF.

The rearrangement joins TRBV5-6 to TRBJ1-2; 7 bases match TRBD1. The CDR3 spans 17 residues. Germline trimming cut 0 bases from V and 2 bases from J; bases unmatched to any gene: 10. Germline V gene sequence: CDR1 SGHDT, CDR2 YYEEEE. CDR3 DNA: TGTGCCAGCAGCTTGGTGGGAGAGACAGGGTTGAACTATGGCTACACCTTC. Translated: CASSLVGETGLNYGYTF.

The table lists this clone with a count of one. The V call is TRBV27, the J call TRBJ1-2; no firm D call. Trimming cost V 7 bases and J 8 bases, with 20 bases left between them. Germline V CDR1 and CDR2: MNHEY, SMNVEV (reference sequence). This CDR3 comprises 14 residues. CDR3 sequence (DNA): TGTGCCAGCAAATGGGTAGGCGGGGTAGGAGGCTACACCTTC. Its protein is CASKWVGGVGGYTF.

This clone was picked up a small number of times. The V gene is TRBV6-1, the J gene TRBJ1-1; D is possibly TRBD1 (6 bases). In germline, CDR1 is MNHNS, CDR2 SASEGT. This CDR3 region has 13 residues. The V and J ends lost 8 bases and 6 bases respectively, with 16 bases between them. The CDR3 DNA follows: TGTGCCAGCGGGAACGACAGGAGCCCTGAAGCTTTCTTT. It is translated as CASGNDRSPEAFF.

This rearrangement joins TRBV4-2 to TRBJ2-7, with 10 bases aligning to TRBD2. V trimming: 0 bases; J trimming: 0 bases; junction bases outside the gene matches: 2. CDR3 size: 16 residues. The germline V gene encodes CDR1 LGHNA and CDR2 YNFKEQ. CDR3 region: CASSQEAGGPSYEQYF. The CDR3 nucleotides are TGTGCCAGCAGCCAAGAAGCGGGGGGGCCCTCCTACGAGCAGTACTTC.

This chain uses TRBV18 with TRBJ1-1; 7 nucleotides align to TRBD1. The germline V gene encodes CDR1 KGHSH and CDR2 LQKENI. CDR3 length equals 17 residues. Unmatched junction bases numbered 10, after V lost 3 bases and J lost 0 bases. The CDR3 loop reads CASSPALRGIMNTEAFF. The CDR3 region has the DNA TGTGCCAGCTCACCGGCCCTCAGGGGGATCATGAACACTGAAGCTTTCTTT. Variable domain in full (rest from reference TRBV18 and TRBJ1-1): NAGVMQNPRHLVRRRGQEARLRCSPMKGHSHVYWYRQLPEEGLKFMVYLQKENIIDESGMPKERFSAEFPKEGPSILRIQQVVRGDSAAYFCASSPALRGIMNTEAFFGQGTRLTVV.

The V call is TRBV6-4, the J call TRBJ2-5, with 10 bases fitting TRBD2. This CDR3 spans 18 amino acids. Germline CDR1 is MRHNA and CDR2 is SNTAGT. V was clipped by 4 bases and J by 2 bases; unmatched bases: 13. The CDR3, as DNA: TGTGCCAGCAGTGTCCCTACTAGCGGGGCTATTACTCAAGAGACCCAGTACTTC. Amino acid sequence: CASSVPTSGAITQETQYF.

The rearrangement joins TRBV6-5 to TRBJ1-3; unclear D gene. The CDR3 has 16 amino acids. Germline assignment: CDR1 MNHEY and CDR2 SVGAGI. V was pared by 4 bases and J by 0 bases, with 13 bases between. The CDR3 here is CASSLDSPSSGNTIYF. Here the CDR3 DNA reads TGTGCCAGCAGTTTGGACTCCCCGAGCTCTGGAAACACCATATATTTT.

CDR3 sequence reads: CASSSAGAKQYF. Here the CDR3 DNA reads TGTGCCAGCAGTTCGGCGGGGGCAAAGCAGTATTTT. The chain is built from TRBV6-5 and TRBJ2-3; tentative D call: TRBD2 (7 bases). Per germline, CDR1 MNHEY and CDR2 SVGAGI. V dropped 4 bases and J dropped 11 bases, with 13 bases sitting between them. The CDR3 runs 12 residues.